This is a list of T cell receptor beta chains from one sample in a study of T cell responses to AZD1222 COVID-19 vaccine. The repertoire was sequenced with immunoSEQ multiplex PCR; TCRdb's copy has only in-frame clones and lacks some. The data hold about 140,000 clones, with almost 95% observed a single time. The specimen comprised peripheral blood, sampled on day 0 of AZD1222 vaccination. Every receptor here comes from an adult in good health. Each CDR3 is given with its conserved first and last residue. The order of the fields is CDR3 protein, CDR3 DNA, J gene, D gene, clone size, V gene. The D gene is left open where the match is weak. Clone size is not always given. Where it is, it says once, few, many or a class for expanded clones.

CDR3aa: CASSLAAGGNQPQHF
CDR3nt: TGTGCCAGCAGCTTAGCGGCAGGGGGCAATCAGCCCCAGCATTTT
j_gene: TRBJ1-5
d_gene: -
abundance: -
v_gene: TRBV7-2

CDR3aa: CASSLGFDSYYGYTF
CDR3nt: TGTGCCAGCAGCTTGGGGTTTGACAGTTACTATGGCTACACCTTC
j_gene: TRBJ1-2
d_gene: -
abundance: -
v_gene: TRBV5-5

CDR3aa: CASSPGLYNEQFF
CDR3nt: TGTGCCAGCAGTCCAGGGTTATACAATGAGCAGTTCTTC
j_gene: TRBJ2-1
d_gene: -
abundance: once
v_gene: TRBV6-2/TRBV6-3

CDR3aa: CASSEGTGNQPQHF
CDR3nt: TGTGCCAGCAGTGAAGGGACAGGGAATCAGCCCCAGCATTTT
j_gene: TRBJ1-5
d_gene: TRBD1
abundance: -
v_gene: TRBV2

CDR3aa: CASEAWREGTDTQYF
CDR3nt: TGCGCCAGCGAGGCTTGGAGGGAGGGCACAGATACGCAGTATTTT
j_gene: TRBJ2-3
d_gene: -
abundance: -
v_gene: TRBV10-2

CDR3aa: CASSRRGARGKTGELFF
CDR3nt: TGTGCCAGCAGCCGAAGGGGGGCCAGGGGGAAAACCGGGGAGCTGTTTTTT
j_gene: TRBJ2-2
d_gene: -
abundance: -
v_gene: TRBV6-2/TRBV6-3

CDR3aa: CATSRARDNYEQYF
CDR3nt: TGTGCCACCAGCAGAGCCAGAGACAACTACGAGCAGTACTTC
j_gene: TRBJ2-7
d_gene: -
abundance: -
v_gene: TRBV15

CDR3aa: CASSLLRTASTDTQYF
CDR3nt: TGTGCCAGCAGCCTCTTAAGGACTGCTAGCACAGATACGCAGTATTTT
j_gene: TRBJ2-3
d_gene: -
abundance: -
v_gene: TRBV7-9

CDR3aa: CASKYGANSPLHF
CDR3nt: TGTGCCAGCAAGTATGGAGCCAATTCACCCCTCCACTTT
j_gene: TRBJ1-6
d_gene: -
abundance: -
v_gene: TRBV27

CDR3aa: CASSAEGGGTSYNEQFF
CDR3nt: TGTGCCAGCAGCGCCGAGGGCGGGGGGACCTCCTACAATGAGCAGTTCTTC
j_gene: TRBJ2-1
d_gene: TRBD2
abundance: -
v_gene: TRBV7-2

CDR3aa: CASSPRRTNGGLAGYEQYF
CDR3nt: TGTGCCAGCAGCCCTAGACGCACAAACGGGGGACTAGCGGGATACGAGCAGTACTTC
j_gene: TRBJ2-7
d_gene: TRBD2
abundance: -
v_gene: TRBV7-3

CDR3aa: CASSSRTGANQETQYF
CDR3nt: TGTGCCAGCAGCTCGCGGACAGGCGCCAACCAAGAGACCCAGTACTTC
j_gene: TRBJ2-5
d_gene: TRBD1
abundance: -
v_gene: TRBV9

CDR3aa: CASSVVPGGGSSYNEQFF
CDR3nt: TGTGCCAGCAGCGTAGTACCCGGGGGCGGCTCCTCCTACAATGAGCAGTTCTTC
j_gene: TRBJ2-1
d_gene: -
abundance: -
v_gene: TRBV9

CDR3aa: CASSQEWGPINEQFF
CDR3nt: TGCGCCAGCAGCCAAGAGTGGGGGCCGATCAATGAGCAGTTCTTC
j_gene: TRBJ2-1
d_gene: -
abundance: few
v_gene: TRBV4-1

CDR3aa: CASSVGGTGNTIYF
CDR3nt: TGTGCCAGCAGCGTTGGGGGGACTGGAAACACCATATATTTT
j_gene: TRBJ1-3
d_gene: -
abundance: -
v_gene: TRBV7-9

CDR3aa: CASSRTLLQTLGETQYF
CDR3nt: TGTGCCAGCAGCCGTACGCTTTTGCAGACCCTAGGGGAGACCCAGTACTTC
j_gene: TRBJ2-5
d_gene: -
abundance: -
v_gene: TRBV28

CDR3aa: CASSPSKVDTIYF
CDR3nt: TGTGCCAGCAGCCCTTCAAAGGTGGACACCATATATTTT
j_gene: TRBJ1-3
d_gene: -
abundance: -
v_gene: TRBV3-1/TRBV3-2

CDR3aa: CASSPSGGVNNEQFF
CDR3nt: TGCGCCAGCAGCCCGAGCGGGGGGGTTAACAATGAGCAGTTCTTC
j_gene: TRBJ2-1
d_gene: TRBD2
abundance: -
v_gene: TRBV5-1

CDR3aa: CASSGATGTGGINYGYTF
CDR3nt: TGTGCCAGCAGTGGAGCCACCGGGACAGGGGGTATAAACTATGGCTACACCTTC
j_gene: TRBJ1-2
d_gene: TRBD1
abundance: -
v_gene: TRBV6-1

CDR3aa: CASGAGIPYEQYF
CDR3nt: TGTGCCAGCGGCGCAGGGATCCCCTACGAGCAGTACTTC
j_gene: TRBJ2-7
d_gene: -
abundance: -
v_gene: TRBV6-5

CDR3aa: CASSLARVNSQPQHF
CDR3nt: TGTGCCAGCAGCTTGGCCCGAGTTAATAGTCAGCCCCAGCATTTT
j_gene: TRBJ1-5
d_gene: -
abundance: -
v_gene: TRBV5-5

CDR3aa: CASSLGIGSANNEQFF
CDR3nt: TGTGCCAGCAGCTTAGGTATTGGCAGCGCAAACAATGAGCAGTTCTTC
j_gene: TRBJ2-1
d_gene: -
abundance: -
v_gene: TRBV11-3

CDR3aa: CASSLVRGGTEAFF
CDR3nt: TGTGCCAGCAGCTTAGTGAGGGGTGGCACTGAAGCTTTCTTT
j_gene: TRBJ1-1
d_gene: -
abundance: -
v_gene: TRBV11-2

CDR3aa: CASTPGGALHEKLFF
CDR3nt: TGTGCCAGCACCCCCGGAGGGGCGCTTCATGAAAAACTGTTTTTT
j_gene: TRBJ1-4
d_gene: -
abundance: -
v_gene: TRBV28

CDR3aa: CASSPTLDRLYQPQHF
CDR3nt: TGTGCCAGCTCACCTACCCTCGACAGGCTCTATCAGCCCCAGCATTTT
j_gene: TRBJ1-5
d_gene: -
abundance: -
v_gene: TRBV18

CDR3aa: CASSRDGLWDTIYF
CDR3nt: TGTGCCAGCTCCCGGGACGGACTCTGGGACACCATATATTTT
j_gene: TRBJ1-3
d_gene: -
abundance: -
v_gene: TRBV18

CDR3aa: CAISEGGNDYGYTF
CDR3nt: TGTGCCATCAGTGAAGGGGGAAACGACTATGGCTACACCTTC
j_gene: TRBJ1-2
d_gene: -
abundance: -
v_gene: TRBV10-3

CDR3aa: CATGETNYGYTF
CDR3nt: TGTGCCACCGGCGAAACTAACTATGGCTACACCTTC
j_gene: TRBJ1-2
d_gene: -
abundance: -
v_gene: TRBV5-5

CDR3aa: CASSVASGRGVNSPLHF
CDR3nt: TGTGCCAGCAGCGTAGCTTCTGGGCGGGGGGTTAATTCACCCCTCCACTTT
j_gene: TRBJ1-6
d_gene: -
abundance: -
v_gene: TRBV9

CDR3aa: CASSFWGMHLNYGYTF
CDR3nt: TGTGCCAGCAGCTTCTGGGGAATGCATCTCAACTATGGCTACACCTTC
j_gene: TRBJ1-2
d_gene: -
abundance: -
v_gene: TRBV5-6

CDR3aa: CASSLRLAGGHEQYF
CDR3nt: TGCGCCAGCAGCCTCCGACTAGCGGGAGGACACGAGCAGTACTTC
j_gene: TRBJ2-7
d_gene: TRBD2
abundance: -
v_gene: TRBV5-1

CDR3aa: CASSQDRTGNEQYF
CDR3nt: TGCGCCAGCAGCCAAGATCGGACAGGGAACGAGCAGTACTTC
j_gene: TRBJ2-7
d_gene: TRBD1
abundance: few
v_gene: TRBV4-1

CDR3aa: CASSQERVPPYNEQFF
CDR3nt: TGTGCCAGCAGCCAAGAACGGGTCCCCCCCTACAATGAGCAGTTCTTC
j_gene: TRBJ2-1
d_gene: -
abundance: -
v_gene: TRBV3-1/TRBV3-2

CDR3aa: CASSAQGIPRGDTEAFF
CDR3nt: TGTGCCAGCAGCGCACAGGGTATCCCTCGAGGGGACACTGAAGCTTTCTTT
j_gene: TRBJ1-1
d_gene: -
abundance: -
v_gene: TRBV7-8

CDR3aa: CASSPGAALGTEAFF
CDR3nt: TGTGCCAGCAGCCCCGGGGCAGCTTTGGGCACTGAAGCTTTCTTT
j_gene: TRBJ1-1
d_gene: -
abundance: -
v_gene: TRBV14

CDR3aa: CATSGTGVTDTQYF
CDR3nt: TGTGCCACCAGTGGGACAGGGGTTACAGATACGCAGTATTTT
j_gene: TRBJ2-3
d_gene: TRBD1
abundance: -
v_gene: TRBV24-1

CDR3aa: CASSQGGSDGYTF
CDR3nt: TGTGCCAGCAGCCAAGGGGGGTCGGATGGCTACACCTTC
j_gene: TRBJ1-2
d_gene: -
abundance: -
v_gene: TRBV3-1/TRBV3-2